Below are 27 T cell receptor beta chains sequenced from a single sample in a study of beta chain features in type 1 diabetes. Study results and limitations: The study found moderately but significantly shorter TCRB CDR3s in all four CD4+ subsets of Type 1 diabetes patients.

These TCRs' antigens remain unknown. All of the isolated RNA was reverse transcribed, so expressed TCRB transcripts were sequenced. TCRdb keeps only in-frame clones here, not all; method: immunoSEQ multiplex PCR. This table holds hundreds of thousands of clones, around an eighth found once. The material sequenced was naive CD4+ T cells from blood. These TCRs come from a man aged 25-45 years with type 1 diabetes.

This clone was picked up a small number of times. V and J are TRBV9 and TRBJ2-3; 7 positions match TRBD2. Looked up from germline, CDR1 is SGDLS and CDR2 is YYNGEE. Trimming took 0 bases from V and 4 from J; bases not matched to a gene: 5. The CDR3 is made up of 15 amino acids. This CDR3 reads CASSVASTSADTQYF. CDR3 coding DNA: TGTGCCAGCAGCGTAGCTAGTACTAGCGCAGATACGCAGTATTTT.

The chain employs TRBV5-1 and TRBJ2-7; 9 bases match TRBD2. The CDR3 totals 17 residues. The V segment lost 5 bases and the J segment 6 bases; nucleotides outside the gene matches: 18. Germline V gives CDR1 SGHRS, CDR2 YFSETQ. CDR3 protein: CASRSLSASGKGGEQYF. DNA for the CDR3: TGCGCCAGCAGGAGTTTATCAGCTAGCGGGAAAGGTGGCGAGCAGTACTTC.

A few counts support this clone. The rearrangement links TRBV5-1 to TRBJ2-7; 7 nucleotides align to TRBD2. Germline trimming cut 5 bases from V and 3 bases from J; bases unmatched to any gene: 5. Germline CDR1 SGHRS, CDR2 YFSETQ. The CDR3 is made up of 13 amino acids. The CDR3: CASREAGIYEQYF. Here the CDR3 DNA reads TGCGCCAGCAGGGAAGCGGGGATCTACGAGCAGTACTTC.

This clone came up a few times. The chain carries TRBV9 and TRBJ1-5, with D uncertain. Per germline, CDR1 SGDLS and CDR2 YYNGEE. CDR3 length: 16 amino acids. Deletions cut 4 bases from V and 0 bases from J, with 14 bases between. The CDR3 DNA reads TGTGCCAGCAGCCCAAGAGGAGACGGTAGCAATCAGCCCCAGCATTTT. The encoded protein is CASSPRGDGSNQPQHF. The full variable domain, rest sourced from reference TRBV9 and TRBJ1-5, is DSGVTQTPKHLITATGQRVTLRCSPRSGDLSVYWYQQSLDQGLQFLIQYYNGEERAKGNILERFSAQQFPDLHSELNLSSLELGDSALYFCASSPRGDGSNQPQHFGDGTRLSIL.

V usage is TRBV7-9 and J usage is TRBJ2-1; 9 nucleotides agree with TRBD1. Germline V gene sequence: CDR1 SEHNR, CDR2 FQNEAQ (reference sequence). V shed 1 base, J shed 7 bases, and the junction held 14 bases outside the gene matches. CDR3 length: 18 residues. The CDR3 protein is CASSLGRNRDREGNEQFF. CDR3 DNA sequence: TGTGCCAGCAGCTTAGGACGCAACCGGGACAGGGAGGGGAATGAGCAGTTCTTC.

The rearrangement uses TRBV7-2 and TRBJ2-6; tentative D call: TRBD2 (5 bases). The CDR3 has 18 residues. V was shortened by 10 bases and J by 1 base, with 23 bases between the two germline ends. Germline lookup yields CDR1 SGHTA and CDR2 FQGNSA. CDR3 coding DNA: TGTGCCATCGTAGGGAGCGGAGGCACCCGATCTGGGGCCAACGTCCTGACTTTC. Protein sequence: CAIVGSGGTRSGANVLTF.

The rearrangement joins TRBV30 to TRBJ2-7; tentative D call: TRBD1 (6 bases). Trimming pared 0 bases from V and 3 bases from J, leaving 9 bases between. This CDR3 is 13 amino acids long. The germline V gene encodes CDR1 GTSNPN and CDR2 SVGIG (reference sequence). CDR3 loop: CAWSVGGVYEQYF. Written as DNA, the CDR3 is TGTGCCTGGAGTGTAGGGGGAGTCTACGAGCAGTACTTC.

This clone has a handful of counts. V gene TRBV30 combines with J gene TRBJ2-1; D might be TRBD2 (6 bases). The CDR3 consists of 16 residues. Per the germline V gene, CDR1 is GTSNPN and CDR2 is SVGIG (reference sequence). The V gene lost 5 bases and the J gene lost 1 base, with 18 bases spanning the gap. The CDR3 region has the DNA TGTGCCTGGGTCGGAGGCGGGAAAGCGTCCTACAATGAGCAGTTCTTC. It is translated as CAWVGGGKASYNEQFF.

The chain uses TRBV4-3 and TRBJ2-2; 9 nucleotides align to TRBD2. This CDR3 spans 15 amino acids. Germline CDR1 and CDR2: LGHNA and YSLEER. The junction had 2 bases not matched to a gene; V was cut back by 2 bases and J by 4 bases. DNA for the CDR3: TGCGCCAGCAGCCAACGACTAGCGGTCACCGGGGAGCTGTTTTTT. Protein sequence: CASSQRLAVTGELFF.

The J gene is TRBJ2-1, the V gene TRBV4-1; 8 bases align to TRBD2. CDR3 length: 16 residues. Germline trimming cut 1 base from V and 6 bases from J; bases unmatched to any gene: 8. Germline values: CDR1 MGHRA, CDR2 YSYEKL. The CDR3 DNA sequence: TGCGCCAGCAGCCAAGTTTTCGCGGGAGGATTCAATGAGCAGTTCTTC. Translation: CASSQVFAGGFNEQFF.

The V gene is TRBV27, the J gene TRBJ2-1; a possible D gene is TRBD2 (5 bases). From germline, CDR1 is MNHEY and CDR2 SMNVEV (reference sequence). The V gene lost 3 bases and the J gene lost 2 bases, with 14 bases spanning the gap. The CDR3 sequence is 16 residues long. CDR3 coding DNA: TGTGCCAGCAGTTTCCGAGGAGCGGCGGCCTACAATGAGCAGTTCTTC. It translates to CASSFRGAAAYNEQFF.

With regard to this clone: In the same sample, other DNA sequences code for this CDR3. The chain links TRBV18 to TRBJ1-2; 8 nucleotides align to TRBD1. V trimming: 2 bases; J trimming: 2 bases; junction bases outside the gene matches: 1. CDR3 length: 14 amino acids. The germline CDR1 and CDR2 sequences are KGHSH and LQKENI. DNA for the CDR3: TGTGCCAGCTCACCAGGACAGGGCAACTATGGCTACACCTTC. It encodes CASSPGQGNYGYTF.

Only a few counts were recorded for this clone. The V call is TRBV5-1, the J call TRBJ2-7; 8 bases map to TRBD2. Germline CDR1 SGHRS, CDR2 YFSETQ. Trimming at V came to 4 bases and at J to 4 bases, leaving 10 bases not matched to a gene. This CDR3 has 15 residues. The CDR3 nucleotides are TGCGCCAGCAGCCAAACCGGGACTAGGAAATACGAGCAGTACTTC. It codes for CASSQTGTRKYEQYF.

The table lists this clone with a few counts. Within the sample, other DNA sequences also encode this same CDR3. The chain couples TRBV20-1 to TRBJ2-7, with D unclear. Germline V gene sequence: CDR1 DFQATT, CDR2 SNEGSKA (reference sequence). V lost 3 bases to trimming and J lost 0 bases, with 3 bases between them. This CDR3 region has 11 residues. CDR3 nucleotide sequence: TGCAGTGCTAGGAGCTCCTACGAGCAGTACTTC. This sequence encodes CSARSSYEQYF.

V is TRBV5-6 and J is TRBJ2-5; 10 nucleotides line up with TRBD1. Germline trimming cut 5 bases from V and 3 bases from J; bases unmatched to any gene: 1. CDR1 is SGHDT, CDR2 YYEEEE, per germline. The CDR3 runs to 13 residues. CDR3 loop: CASRTGGEETQYF. CDR3 nucleotide sequence: TGTGCCAGCAGGACAGGGGGCGAAGAGACCCAGTACTTC.

The CDR3, as DNA: TGTGCCAGCAGTCCGCGCGACAGCTCATCTAATGAAAAACTGTTTTTT. Protein product: CASSPRDSSSNEKLFF. The V call is TRBV6-6, the J call TRBJ1-4; D possibly corresponds to TRBD1 (5 bases). CDR3 length equals 16 residues. Germline values: CDR1 MNHNY, CDR2 SVGAGI (reference sequence). V shed 5 bases and J shed 3 bases, with 16 bases lying between them.

The rearrangement links TRBV5-1 to TRBJ1-1, with 9 bases identical to TRBD1. Germline lookup yields CDR1 SGHRS and CDR2 YFSETQ. Trimming at V came to 5 bases and at J to 5 bases, leaving 10 bases not matched to a gene. CDR3 length: 15 amino acids. The CDR3 is CASSLITTGGTEAFF. The DNA of the CDR3 is TGCGCCAGCAGTTTAATCACGACAGGGGGGACTGAAGCTTTCTTT.

In its sample, this clone was seen a few times. The chain carries TRBV15 and TRBJ2-2, with 11 bases lining up with TRBD2. J gave up 6 bases and V 6 bases, and 6 bases lay outside the gene matches. Germline CDR1 LNHNV, CDR2 YYDKDF (reference sequence). This CDR3 region has 15 residues. The chain's CDR3 is CATSPRLAGSGELFF. DNA of the CDR3: TGTGCCACCAGTCCACGACTAGCGGGATCCGGGGAGCTGTTTTTT. The entire variable domain, with the rest obtained from reference TRBV15 and TRBJ2-2, is as follows: DAMVIQNPRYQVTQFGKPVTLSCSQTLNHNVMYWYQQKSSQAPKLLFHYYDKDFNNEADTPDNFQSRRPNTSFCFLDIRSPGLGDTAMYLCATSPRLAGSGELFFGEGSRLTVL.

In its sample, this clone was seen a few times. The V gene is TRBV7-9, the J gene TRBJ1-5; 8 bases align to TRBD1. Germline V gene data show CDR1 as SEHNR and CDR2 as FQNEAQ (reference sequence). There are 15 residues in the CDR3. V dropped 5 bases and J dropped 4; count of bases not matched to a gene: 7. In nucleotides, the CDR3 is TGTGCCAGCAGCCCGGTGGACAGGGAGAATCAGCCCCAGCATTTT. It is translated as CASSPVDRENQPQHF.

The V gene is TRBV23-1, the J gene TRBJ1-4; D remains ambiguous. TRBV23-1 is identified as an open reading frame with a role that is uncertain. The ends were cut back, 6 bases at V and 5 bases at J, with 19 bases in the middle. The CDR3 spans 16 residues. The CDR3 reads CASSPRPEQLNEKLFF. In nucleotides, the CDR3 is TGCGCCAGCAGCCCCCGGCCGGAGCAGCTAAATGAAAAACTGTTTTTT.

The chain combines TRBV7-3 with TRBJ2-3, with unresolved D. Germline V CDR1 and CDR2: SGHTA, FQGTGA. This CDR3 is built from 12 residues. The V end was cut by 2 bases, the J end by 10 bases, with 10 bases between. The CDR3: CASSLADGAQYF. In nucleotides, the CDR3 is TGTGCCAGCAGCTTAGCCGACGGAGCGCAGTATTTT.

In this sample, this clone turned up a few times. The chain recombines TRBV9 with TRBJ2-7; D remains ambiguous. The germline V gene has CDR1 SGDLS and CDR2 YYNGEE. The CDR3 has 12 residues. Trimming took off 2 bases at V and 6 bases at J, with 9 bases between the two ends. This CDR3 reads CASSVSSGEQYF. The CDR3, as DNA: TGTGCCAGCAGCGTGTCCTCCGGCGAGCAGTACTTC.

This chain links TRBV28 with TRBJ2-1; D gene ambiguous. The CDR3 is made up of 11 amino acids. V was trimmed by 7 bases and J by 5 bases, leaving 6 bases between them. Germline CDR1 reads MDHEN; CDR2 reads SYDVKM. CDR3 sequence (DNA): TGTGCCAGCACACAAAACAATGAGCAGTTCTTC. Amino acids: CASTQNNEQFF.

V and J are TRBV7-9 and TRBJ2-7; D is possibly TRBD2 (5 bases). CDR1 is SEHNR, CDR2 FQNEAQ, per germline (reference sequence). CDR3 length: 13 residues. V lost 1 base and J lost 7, with 11 bases in between. The CDR3 DNA is TGTGCCAGCAGCTTAGGTGAGGGTCGGGAGCAGTACTTC. Translated: CASSLGEGREQYF.

This chain connects TRBV29-1 to TRBJ2-3; TRBD2 agrees at 9 bases. Germline assignment: CDR1 SQVTM and CDR2 ANQGSEA. The ends lost 4 bases at V and 5 bases at J; junction bases unmatched: 10. The CDR3 has 15 amino acids. The CDR3 DNA is TGCAGCGTTGGAGGCCTAGCGGGATTAGGAGATACGCAGTATTTT. It translates to CSVGGLAGLGDTQYF.

This clone occurred a few times. The chain employs TRBV7-3 and TRBJ2-5, with D maybe TRBD2 (6 bases). Germline CDR1 and CDR2: SGHTA and FQGTGA. CDR3 length: 13 amino acids. The V end lost 1 base, the J end lost 5 bases, and 8 bases lay between the germline ends. CDR3 nucleotides: TGTGCCAGCAGCTTAAATCGGGGGGAGACCCAGTACTTC. Its protein product is CASSLNRGETQYF.

The chain has TRBV14 and TRBJ2-7; 8 bases map to TRBD1. There are 13 residues in the CDR3. Germline V lookup: CDR1 SGHDN, CDR2 FVKESK. The ends lost 5 bases at V and 3 bases at J; junction bases unmatched: 3. CDR3 coding DNA: TGTGCCAGCAGCTCCGGACAGGGCTACGAGCAGTACTTC. Amino acids: CASSSGQGYEQYF. Using reference TRBV14 and TRBJ2-7 for the parts outside the CDR3, the full variable domain is EAGVTQFPSHSVIEKGQTVTLRCDPISGHDNLYWYRRVMGKEIKFLLHFVKESKQDESGMPNNRFLAERTGGTYSTLKVQPAELEDSGVYFCASSSGQGYEQYFGPGTRLTVT.